The clone carrying this T cell receptor beta chain occurred a few times. As yet, its antigen is unknown. This sample is drawn from a study of T cells in Graves' hyperthyroidism and ophthalmopathy. Study context: Staff took peripheral blood when the initial diagnosis was made, before any treatment began. Whole-study results and caveats: Most thyroid-expanded clonotypes above 0.001 were also found in blood. Ophthalmopathy was separated from stable hyperthyroidism by a 13 V-J model.

This CDR3 is 15 amino acids long. V was shortened by 5 bases and J by 3 bases, with 14 bases between the two germline ends. Germline V gene sequence: CDR1 SNHLY, CDR2 FYNNEI. TCR beta CDR3 regions were amplified from RNA transcripts. Using the HTBI primer set, a first-round RT-PCR was run on the TCR CDR3. One entry per CDR3 protein, called by TCRdb with MiXCR from the multiplex PCR reads. The sample includes around 500,000 distinct CDR3 sequences, approximately 15% seen only once; the top ten take roughly 17%. Sequenced material: blood. The TCR originated in a woman younger than 35 with Graves' hyperthyroidism. This rearrangement joins TRBV2 to TRBJ1-5, with a weak D call TRBD1 (6 bases). The DNA of the CDR3 is TGTGCCAGCAGTATTGGCAGGGGCTACAATCAGCCCCAGCATTTT. It encodes CASSIGRGYNQPQHF.